The 8 T cell receptor beta chains reported below all come from one sample, sequenced in a study of response to subunit inactivated influenza vaccine. TCRdb fed the RT-PCR reads into MiXCR, producing one record per CDR3 protein. The repertoire holds about 800,000 distinct CDR3 sequences, less than 25% seen once, with roughly 10% in the top ten. This specimen was PBMCs from blood, taken about 5 days after vaccination. The receptors were gathered from a man aged 45-60 years who received an inactivated influenza vaccine.

A few counts support this clonotype. The gene calls are TRBV20-1 and TRBJ2-1; 7 bases line up with TRBD2. V was pared by 3 bases and J by 8 bases, with 4 bases of the junction left unmatched. Germline V lookup: CDR1 DFQATT, CDR2 SNEGSKA (reference sequence). The CDR3 is 12 amino acids. CDR3 in amino acids: CSASPLAYEQFF. DNA of the CDR3: TGCAGTGCTAGTCCACTAGCGTATGAGCAGTTCTTC.

Many counts were recorded for this clonotype. The CDR3 reads CASSLGAKTYEQYF. CDR3 in DNA: TGTGCCAGCAGCTTAGGTGCCAAAACCTACGAGCAGTACTTC. This rearrangement joins TRBV7-2 to TRBJ2-7; no clear D gene. The V end lost 1 base, the J end lost 2 bases, and 9 bases lay between the germline ends. This CDR3 spans 14 amino acids. Per germline, CDR1 SGHTA and CDR2 FQGNSA.

V usage is TRBV6-1 and J usage is TRBJ2-7, with 9 bases fitting TRBD2. V gave up 11 bases and J gave up 1 base; unmatched junction bases: 3. CDR3 length: 12 residues. Germline lookup yields CDR1 MNHNS and CDR2 SASEGT. The CDR3 loop is CAAGGRSYEQYF. In DNA form, the CDR3 reads TGTGCCGCGGGGGGGCGATCCTACGAGCAGTACTTC.

The CDR3 spells CSTLTSRGPGYNEQFF. The CDR3 DNA sequence: TGCAGTACTCTCACCTCGAGAGGGCCTGGGTACAATGAGCAGTTCTTC. The gene calls are TRBV20-1 and TRBJ2-1, with D perhaps TRBD2 (5 bases). The CDR3 loop spans 16 amino acids. The V end was cut by 8 bases, the J end by 4 bases, with 24 bases between. Germline V gene lookup returns CDR1 DFQATT and CDR2 SNEGSKA (reference sequence).

This clonotype was counted between two and nine times. The chain recombines TRBV7-9 with TRBJ2-2, with 7 bases fitting TRBD1. Germline-derived CDR1 and CDR2 are SEHNR and FQNEAQ (reference sequence). V lost 3 bases to trimming and J lost 4 bases; unmatched junction nucleotides: 5. This CDR3 spans 15 amino acids. CDR3 nucleotide sequence: TGTGCCAGCAGCTTTACAGGGGACGGCACCGGGGAGCTGTTTTTT. It encodes CASSFTGDGTGELFF.

This clonotype occurred a few times. V gene TRBV6-1 combines with J gene TRBJ2-6, with 9 positions matching TRBD1. The CDR3 spans 12 residues. Germline V lookup: CDR1 MNHNS, CDR2 SASEGT. The V and J ends lost 7 bases and 12 bases, in that order; junction bases with no gene match: 4. DNA of the CDR3: TGTGCCAGCATGGGACAGGGTGCCGTCCTGACTTTC. Protein: CASMGQGAVLTF.

On this clonotype itself: The junction shows a germline mismatch at one end, possibly a read error. The chain is built from TRBV6-2 or TRBV6-3 and TRBJ2-7; D may be TRBD1 (6 bases). The CDR3 runs 14 residues. Looked up from germline, CDR1 is MNHEY and CDR2 is SVGEGT. The CDR3 reads CASSYYGGSNEQYF. CDR3 coding DNA: TGTGCCAGCAGTTACTATGGGGGCTCCAACGAGCAGTACTTC.

A word on this clonotype: One end of the junction is discordant with germline, which a read error may explain. V usage is TRBV5-1 and J usage is TRBJ2-1, with D hard to call. From germline, CDR1 is SGHRS and CDR2 YFSETQ. This CDR3 contains 13 residues. This CDR3 reads CASILGNNNEQFF. Written as DNA, the CDR3 is TGCGCCAGCATCTTGGGGAATAACAATGAGCAGTTCTTC. The variable domain in full, with the rest retrieved from reference TRBV5-1 and TRBJ2-1, is KAGVTQTPRYLIKTRGQQVTLSCSPISGHRSVSWYQQTPGQGLQFLFEYFSETQRNKGNFPGRFSGRQFSNSRSEMNVSTLELGDSALYLCASILGNNNEQFFGPGTRLTVL.